A selection of T cell receptor beta chains follows, all from one sample in a study of blood T cell repertoires in COVID-19. Repertoires were generated with immunoSEQ multiplex PCR, while TCRdb's copy carries only in-frame clones and drops some. The sample yields roughly 230,000 clones, around 83% seen once. Input material: peripheral blood. The receptors shown here come from a woman aged 50 to 65 with acute or convalescent COVID-19. The CDR3 runs from the conserved cysteine through the conserved F or W. Each record gives: clone size, D gene, V gene, J gene, CDR3 protein, CDR3 DNA. A D gene is named only where the DNA matches it firmly. A clone size is listed for some rows: how often the clone was seen (once, few, many), or a class if it is expanded.

clone size: -; D gene: -; V gene: TRBV30; J gene: TRBJ2-1; CDR3 protein: CAWKDSYYNEQFF; CDR3 DNA: TGTGCCTGGAAGGACAGTTACTACAATGAGCAGTTCTTC
clone size: -; D gene: TRBD1; V gene: TRBV11-3; J gene: TRBJ2-2; CDR3 protein: CASSLTGGFTGELFF; CDR3 DNA: TGTGCCAGCAGCTTGACAGGGGGCTTCACCGGGGAGCTGTTTTTT
clone size: -; D gene: -; V gene: TRBV11-2; J gene: TRBJ2-1; CDR3 protein: CASSLMGKPNEQFF; CDR3 DNA: TGTGCCAGCAGCTTAATGGGCAAACCCAATGAGCAGTTCTTC
clone size: -; D gene: -; V gene: TRBV6-5; J gene: TRBJ1-1; CDR3 protein: CASVRLEGSTEAFF; CDR3 DNA: TGTGCCAGCGTCCGCTTGGAAGGGAGCACTGAAGCTTTCTTT
clone size: -; D gene: -; V gene: TRBV7-2; J gene: TRBJ2-7; CDR3 protein: CASSLSYEQYF; CDR3 DNA: TGTGCCAGCAGCCTATCCTACGAGCAGTACTTC
clone size: once; D gene: TRBD1; V gene: TRBV28; J gene: TRBJ2-4; CDR3 protein: CASRPPGSRGHIQYF; CDR3 DNA: TGTGCCAGCAGACCACCAGGAAGCAGGGGGCACATTCAGTACTTC
clone size: -; D gene: -; V gene: TRBV4-3; J gene: TRBJ1-4; CDR3 protein: CASSQDKGSTNEKLFF; CDR3 DNA: TGCGCCAGCAGCCAAGATAAGGGGTCAACTAATGAAAAACTGTTTTTT
clone size: -; D gene: TRBD2; V gene: TRBV19; J gene: TRBJ2-2; CDR3 protein: CASKGNGGDTGELFF; CDR3 DNA: TGTGCCAGCAAGGGGAATGGGGGGGACACCGGGGAGCTGTTTTTT
clone size: few; D gene: TRBD1; V gene: TRBV28; J gene: TRBJ1-1; CDR3 protein: CASSLPLDRGLWEAFF; CDR3 DNA: TGTGCCAGCAGTTTACCCTTGGACAGGGGGCTTTGGGAAGCTTTCTTT
clone size: -; D gene: TRBD1; V gene: TRBV11-1; J gene: TRBJ1-2; CDR3 protein: CASSFSGTGGHGYTF; CDR3 DNA: TGTGCCAGCAGCTTTTCTGGGACAGGGGGCCATGGCTACACCTTC
clone size: -; D gene: -; V gene: TRBV11-2; J gene: TRBJ1-6; CDR3 protein: CASSYRGNNSPLHF; CDR3 DNA: TGTGCCAGCAGCTACCGGGGGAATAATTCACCCCTCCACTTT
clone size: -; D gene: -; V gene: TRBV5-8; J gene: TRBJ1-2; CDR3 protein: CASSLEPGNYGYTF; CDR3 DNA: TGTGCCAGCAGCTTGGAACCAGGGAACTATGGCTACACCTTC
clone size: few; D gene: -; V gene: TRBV28; J gene: TRBJ1-6; CDR3 protein: CASSGLGELNSPLHF; CDR3 DNA: TGTGCCAGCAGTGGCCTCGGGGAGCTCAATTCACCCCTCCACTTT
clone size: -; D gene: TRBD2; V gene: TRBV7-3; J gene: TRBJ2-3; CDR3 protein: CARQVAGGTDTQYF; CDR3 DNA: TGTGCCAGGCAGGTAGCGGGGGGCACAGATACGCAGTATTTT
clone size: -; D gene: -; V gene: TRBV5-1; J gene: TRBJ1-1; CDR3 protein: CASSITRRNTEAFF; CDR3 DNA: TGCGCCAGCAGCATAACTAGGAGGAACACTGAAGCTTTCTTT
clone size: -; D gene: -; V gene: TRBV21-1; J gene: TRBJ2-6; CDR3 protein: CASSPTGVVLGLAGANVLTF; CDR3 DNA: TGTGCCAGCAGCCCGACAGGGGTGGTATTGGGTCTTGCTGGGGCCAACGTCCTGACTTTC
clone size: -; D gene: TRBD2; V gene: TRBV18; J gene: TRBJ2-7; CDR3 protein: CASSPKAHSGTAYEQYF; CDR3 DNA: TGTGCCAGCTCACCAAAGGCCCATAGCGGGACTGCCTACGAGCAGTACTTC
clone size: -; D gene: TRBD1; V gene: TRBV19; J gene: TRBJ2-7; CDR3 protein: CASSNQGAVEQYF; CDR3 DNA: TGTGCCAGTAGTAACCAGGGGGCAGTCGAGCAGTACTTC
clone size: few; D gene: -; V gene: TRBV10-3; J gene: TRBJ1-2; CDR3 protein: CAISESPRAGRYGYTF; CDR3 DNA: TGTGCCATCAGTGAGTCTCCGAGGGCTGGAAGGTATGGCTACACCTTC
clone size: once; D gene: TRBD2; V gene: TRBV18; J gene: TRBJ2-5; CDR3 protein: CASSPTTGASGEETQYF; CDR3 DNA: TGTGCCAGCTCACCGACAACCGGGGCGAGCGGGGAAGAGACCCAGTACTTC
clone size: -; D gene: -; V gene: TRBV2; J gene: TRBJ1-4; CDR3 protein: CASKEAGEFAKLFF; CDR3 DNA: TGTGCCAGCAAGGAGGCAGGGGAATTCGCAAAACTGTTTTTT
clone size: -; D gene: TRBD1; V gene: TRBV11-2; J gene: TRBJ1-1; CDR3 protein: CASSLDRAGTEAFF; CDR3 DNA: TGTGCCAGCAGCCTGGACAGGGCAGGGACTGAAGCTTTCTTT
clone size: -; D gene: -; V gene: TRBV7-8; J gene: TRBJ1-4; CDR3 protein: CASSFRVNEKLFF; CDR3 DNA: TGTGCCAGCAGCTTCAGGGTTAACGAAAAACTGTTTTTT
clone size: -; D gene: TRBD1; V gene: TRBV24-1; J gene: TRBJ2-5; CDR3 protein: CATSKTGAGETQYF; CDR3 DNA: TGTGCCACCAGTAAGACAGGGGCGGGGGAGACCCAGTACTTC
clone size: -; D gene: TRBD1; V gene: TRBV6-1; J gene: TRBJ2-1; CDR3 protein: CASSDRIWDRGGNEQFF; CDR3 DNA: TGTGCCAGCAGTGACCGGATTTGGGACAGGGGGGGAAATGAGCAGTTCTTC
clone size: -; D gene: TRBD2; V gene: TRBV30; J gene: TRBJ2-1; CDR3 protein: CAWSSGVSSYNEQFF; CDR3 DNA: TGTGCCTGGAGTAGCGGGGTTAGCTCCTACAATGAGCAGTTCTTC
clone size: -; D gene: TRBD1; V gene: TRBV15; J gene: TRBJ2-7; CDR3 protein: CATSGMGQGIYEQYF; CDR3 DNA: TGTGCCACCAGCGGAATGGGACAGGGGATCTACGAGCAGTACTTC
clone size: -; D gene: TRBD1; V gene: TRBV28; J gene: TRBJ1-2; CDR3 protein: CASSPTGPGYTF; CDR3 DNA: TGTGCCAGCAGTCCGACAGGGCCCGGCTACACCTTC
clone size: -; D gene: -; V gene: TRBV30; J gene: TRBJ2-5; CDR3 protein: CAWSDNTPSQYF; CDR3 DNA: TGTGCCTGGAGTGATAATACTCCGTCCCAGTACTTC
clone size: -; D gene: -; V gene: TRBV7-2; J gene: TRBJ2-7; CDR3 protein: CASSPSPYEQYF; CDR3 DNA: TGTGCCAGCAGCCCGTCCCCCTACGAGCAGTACTTC
clone size: -; D gene: -; V gene: TRBV6-5; J gene: TRBJ2-7; CDR3 protein: CASSSGLGEQYF; CDR3 DNA: TGTGCCAGCAGTTCGGGATTGGGAGAGCAGTACTTC
clone size: few; D gene: TRBD1; V gene: TRBV6-5; J gene: TRBJ2-1; CDR3 protein: CASRPGQGTYNEQFF; CDR3 DNA: TGTGCCAGCAGACCGGGACAGGGGACCTACAATGAGCAGTTCTTC
clone size: -; D gene: TRBD1; V gene: TRBV7-2; J gene: TRBJ1-4; CDR3 protein: CASSTGGIAKLFF; CDR3 DNA: TGTGCCAGCAGTACAGGGGGCATCGCAAAACTGTTTTTT
clone size: few; D gene: TRBD1; V gene: TRBV5-6; J gene: TRBJ1-6; CDR3 protein: CASSSGQGISPLHF; CDR3 DNA: TGTGCCAGCAGCTCCGGACAGGGGATCTCACCCCTCCACTTT
clone size: -; D gene: TRBD1; V gene: TRBV5-1; J gene: TRBJ2-1; CDR3 protein: CASSTGQGARSEQFF; CDR3 DNA: TGCGCCAGCAGCACTGGACAGGGGGCAAGGAGTGAGCAGTTCTTC
clone size: once; D gene: -; V gene: TRBV5-6; J gene: TRBJ2-3; CDR3 protein: CASSLQSGSTDTQYF; CDR3 DNA: TGTGCCAGCAGCTTGCAGTCGGGGAGCACAGATACGCAGTATTTT
clone size: -; D gene: TRBD1; V gene: TRBV11-2; J gene: TRBJ1-2; CDR3 protein: CASSYGTGGFYGYTF; CDR3 DNA: TGTGCCAGCAGCTACGGGACAGGGGGTTTCTATGGCTACACCTTC
clone size: -; D gene: -; V gene: TRBV6-2/TRBV6-3; J gene: TRBJ1-1; CDR3 protein: CASSYPQREATEAFF; CDR3 DNA: TGTGCCAGCAGTTATCCCCAGCGGGAGGCCACTGAAGCTTTCTTT
clone size: -; D gene: TRBD1; V gene: TRBV11-3; J gene: TRBJ1-6; CDR3 protein: CASSSGTVNSPLHF; CDR3 DNA: TGTGCCAGCAGCTCCGGGACAGTGAATTCACCCCTCCACTTT
clone size: -; D gene: -; V gene: TRBV25-1; J gene: TRBJ1-4; CDR3 protein: CASSELGGRDEKLFF; CDR3 DNA: TGTGCCAGCAGTGAATTGGGGGGGCGGGATGAAAAACTGTTTTTT